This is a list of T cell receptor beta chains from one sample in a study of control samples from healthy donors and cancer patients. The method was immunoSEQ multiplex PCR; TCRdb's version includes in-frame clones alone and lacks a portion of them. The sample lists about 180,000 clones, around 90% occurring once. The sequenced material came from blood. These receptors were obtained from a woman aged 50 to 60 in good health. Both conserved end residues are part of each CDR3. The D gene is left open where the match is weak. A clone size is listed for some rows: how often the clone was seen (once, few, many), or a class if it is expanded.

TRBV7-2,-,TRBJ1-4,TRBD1,TGTGCCAGCAGCTCGTGGACAGGGAGCGAAAAACTGTTTTTT,CASSSWTGSEKLFF
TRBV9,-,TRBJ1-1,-,TGTGCCAGCAGCGTAGACCGAGAAGGGACTGAAGCTTTCTTT,CASSVDREGTEAFF
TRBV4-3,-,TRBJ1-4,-,TGCGCCAGCAGTCCATCAGGGGATGAAAAACTGTTTTTT,CASSPSGDEKLFF
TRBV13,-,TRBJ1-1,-,TGTGCCAGCAGCACTCGGTGGCGGATGAACACTGAAGCTTTCTTT,CASSTRWRMNTEAFF
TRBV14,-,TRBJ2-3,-,TGTGCCAGCAGCCGCGGGCGGGCAGATACGCAGTATTTT,CASSRGRADTQYF
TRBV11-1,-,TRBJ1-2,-,TGTGCCAGCAGCCCGTCCCGGGACGGTTTTGGCTACACCTTC,CASSPSRDGFGYTF
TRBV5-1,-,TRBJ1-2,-,TGCGCCAGCAGCTTGGAGGAGGGAGGCTATGGCTACACCTTC,CASSLEEGGYGYTF
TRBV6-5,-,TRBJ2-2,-,TGTGCCAGCGGGTTGGGGGGACCGAACACCGGGGAGCTGTTTTTT,CASGLGGPNTGELFF
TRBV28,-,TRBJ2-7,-,TGTGCCAGCAGTTTGAGGTCCGGGGACCACGAGCAGTACTTC,CASSLRSGDHEQYF
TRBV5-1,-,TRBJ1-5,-,TGCGCCAGCAGCTTGTGGGGTGGGAATCAGCCCCAGCATTTT,CASSLWGGNQPQHF
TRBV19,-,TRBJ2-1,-,TGTGCCAGTAATTCGTTAGTCTACAATGAGCAGTTCTTC,CASNSLVYNEQFF
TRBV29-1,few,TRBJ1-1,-,TGCAGCGTAGAAGGGGTACTGAACACTGAAGCTTTCTTT,CSVEGVLNTEAFF
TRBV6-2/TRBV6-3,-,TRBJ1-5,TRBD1,TGTGCCAGCAGCCGGACAGGAGACAATCAGCCCCAGCATTTT,CASSRTGDNQPQHF
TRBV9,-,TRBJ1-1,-,TGTGCCAGCAGCCCGACAGGGAACACTGAAGCTTTCTTT,CASSPTGNTEAFF
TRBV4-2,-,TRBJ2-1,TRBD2,TGTGCCAGCAGCGCCACTAGCGGGGGATACAATGAGCAGTTCTTC,CASSATSGGYNEQFF
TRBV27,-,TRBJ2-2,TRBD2,TGTGCCAGCAGACTGACTAGCGGGAGGACCGGGGAGCTGTTTTTT,CASRLTSGRTGELFF
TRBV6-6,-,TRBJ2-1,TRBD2,TGTGCCAGCACTCGACTATTTGGGGGGGATGAGCAGTTCTTC,CASTRLFGGDEQFF
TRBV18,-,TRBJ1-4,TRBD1,TGTGCCAGCTCAAGGGACAGTCGAAATGAAAAACTGTTTTTT,CASSRDSRNEKLFF
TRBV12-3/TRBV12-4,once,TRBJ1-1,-,TGTGCCAGCAGTTTGGGCCCCAGAGATGAAGCTTTCTTT,CASSLGPRDEAFF
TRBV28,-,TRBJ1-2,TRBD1,TGTGCCAGCAGTTTGGGACAGGGGGCTAGCTATGGCTACACCTTC,CASSLGQGASYGYTF
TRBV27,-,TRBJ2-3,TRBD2,TGTGCCAGCAGTTTATTCGGAGCGGGGGGGTCAGATACGCAGTATTTT,CASSLFGAGGSDTQYF
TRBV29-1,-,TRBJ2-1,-,TGCAGCGTTGCTAGCCGTGCAGGGTACAATGAGCAGTTCTTC,CSVASRAGYNEQFF
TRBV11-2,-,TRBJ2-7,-,TGTGCCAGCAGCCTGAATCCGACGTCCGAGCAGTACTTC,CASSLNPTSEQYF
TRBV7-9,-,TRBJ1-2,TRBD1,TGTGCCAGCAGCTTAGGGACAGGGGACGGCTACACCTTC,CASSLGTGDGYTF
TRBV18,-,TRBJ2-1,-,TGTGCCAGCTCACCACTATCTAATGAGCAGTTCTTC,CASSPLSNEQFF
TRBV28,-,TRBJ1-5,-,TGTGCCAGCAGTTTCGTAGGGACGAATCAGCCCCAGCATTTT,CASSFVGTNQPQHF
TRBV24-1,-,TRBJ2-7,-,TGTGCCACCAGTAAACAGGGTCTCTACGAGCAGTACTTC,CATSKQGLYEQYF
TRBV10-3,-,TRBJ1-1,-,TGTGCCATCAGTGAAATGGTTCAGAACACTGAAGCTTTCTTT,CAISEMVQNTEAFF
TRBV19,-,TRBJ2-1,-,TGTGCCAGTAGTCCGTCACGACTAGGGGGGTCCTACAATGAGCAGTTCTTC,CASSPSRLGGSYNEQFF
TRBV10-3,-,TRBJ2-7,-,TGTGCCATCAGCACCAATCGGTACGAGCAGTACTTC,CAISTNRYEQYF
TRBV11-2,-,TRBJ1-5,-,TGTGCCAGCAGCTTAGGCAGCCGTGGGAATCAGCCCCAGCATTTT,CASSLGSRGNQPQHF
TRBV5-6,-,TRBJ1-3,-,TGTGCCAGCAGCGAAACGACAGGTCCGACCATATATTTT,CASSETTGPTIYF
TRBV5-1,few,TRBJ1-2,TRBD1,TGCGCCAGCAGCCCGGGACAGCTAAACTATGGCTACACCTTC,CASSPGQLNYGYTF
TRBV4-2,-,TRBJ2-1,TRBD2,TGTGCCAGCAGCCCCAAAAGGGGACTAGCGGTCAATGAGCAGTTCTTC,CASSPKRGLAVNEQFF
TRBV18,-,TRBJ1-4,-,TGTGCCAGCTCACCTTCGACCATGGATGAAAAACTGTTTTTT,CASSPSTMDEKLFF
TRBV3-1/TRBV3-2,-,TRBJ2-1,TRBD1,TGTGCCAGCAGCCAAGATTTCCCCAGGACAGGGGTGAAGAGGGTCCACAATGAGCAGTTCTTC,CASSQDFPRTGVKRVHNEQFF
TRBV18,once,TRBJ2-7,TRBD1,TGTGCCAGCTCACCACCTTTCCGACAGGGTTCCTACGAGCAGTACTTC,CASSPPFRQGSYEQYF
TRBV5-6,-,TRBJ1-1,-,TGTGCCAGCAGCTTGACCGGGCGCGAGAGACCTGAAGCTTTCTTT,CASSLTGRERPEAFF
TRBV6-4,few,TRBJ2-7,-,TGTGCCAGTCCTTCTAAGCCCGACAGCTACTCCTACGAGCAGTACTTC,CASPSKPDSYSYEQYF
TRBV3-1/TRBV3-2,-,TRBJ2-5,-,TGTGCCAGCAGCCAAGCCTTACCCGGGGGCAGGAGTTCCCAAGAGACCCAGTACTTC,CASSQALPGGRSSQETQYF
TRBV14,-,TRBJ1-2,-,TGTGCCAGCAGCCAAGTGGGGTCAGGGCCCGGCTACACCTTC,CASSQVGSGPGYTF
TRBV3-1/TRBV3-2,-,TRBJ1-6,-,TGTGCCAGCAGCCAAGGGCAGTGGAATTCACCCCTCCACTTT,CASSQGQWNSPLHF
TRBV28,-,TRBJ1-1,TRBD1,TGTGCCAGCAGTTTATCTACAGGGGTGGCTTTCTTT,CASSLSTGVAFF
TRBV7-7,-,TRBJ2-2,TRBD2,TGTGCCAGCAGCTTAACTTCCCTAACTGTCACTAGCGGCCGGAACACCGGGGAGCTGTTTTTT,CASSLTSLTVTSGRNTGELFF
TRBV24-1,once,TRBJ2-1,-,TGTGCCACCAGTGGCCGGACTCTTCGGAGCCCCTACAATGAGCAGTTCTTC,CATSGRTLRSPYNEQFF
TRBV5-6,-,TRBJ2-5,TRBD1,TGTGCCAGCAGTTTTGGACAGGGTGGGGAGACCCAGTACTTC,CASSFGQGGETQYF
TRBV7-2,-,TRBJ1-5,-,TGTGCCAGCAGCTTACTCTATCAGCCCCAGCATTTT,CASSLLYQPQHF
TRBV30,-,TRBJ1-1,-,TGTGCCGCCCAACGGGACATTATCATGAACACTGAAGCTTTCTTT,CAAQRDIIMNTEAFF
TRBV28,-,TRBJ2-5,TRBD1,TGTGCCAGCACCTTAGGGGGCGCATCAGAGACCCAGTACTTC,CASTLGGASETQYF
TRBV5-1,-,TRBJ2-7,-,TGCGCCAGCAGCCAAGGACCGGGGCCTTACGAGCAGTACTTC,CASSQGPGPYEQYF